This entry concerns a single TCR beta chain. Its antigen is undetermined. This entry comes from a study of cytomegalovirus exposure and HLA in healthy donors. The overall study: The Caucasian-associated ancestry cluster contained 81% of the approximately 400 genotyped donors.

Primers: 60 Vbeta forward and 13 Jbeta reverse. Clones were read by immunoSEQ multiplex PCR, and TCRdb kept only the in-frame ones, dropping some. The profile covers about 120,000 clones, with about four fifths appearing a single time and 8.8% taken by the ten largest. General study results and limits: One variant, a missense change in DCLRE1C, was linked in a later analysis to TCR beta V- and J-gene trimming.

The CDR3 spans 15 residues. Trimming cost V 3 bases and J 2 bases, with 14 bases left between them. Germline V gene sequence: CDR1 SNHLY, CDR2 FYNNEI. V is TRBV2 and J is TRBJ2-7; weak D call: TRBD2 (6 bases). Input material: PBMCs. This sequence originates from a female donor in good health and CMV-seropositive. The CDR3 sequence is CASSERGNQAYEQYF. CDR3 bases: TGTGCCAGCAGTGAGCGGGGAAATCAAGCCTACGAGCAGTACTTC.